The source of this TCR beta chain is a study of regulatory T cells in long-lasting Graves disease. General study points: Persistent disease was characterized by preferential usage of TRBV28, TRBJ1-2 and TRBJ2-5.

The time point: newly diagnosed GD, antithyroid drugs for less than 3 months. Generation of the TCR library employed RNA extracted from PBMCs. The ends were cut back, 1 base at V and 7 bases at J, with 12 bases in the middle. This CDR3 has 14 amino acids. Germline V CDR1 and CDR2: SGHTS, YDEGEE. Details on this clonotype: Its specificity is unknown.

HTBI primers from iRepertoire and Arm-PCR of CDR3 regions yielded the TCR beta libraries. Authors' processing steps: Identification of gene segments yielded over 60 TRBV and around 13 TRBJ across samples. TCRdb ran MiXCR on the multiplex PCR reads and lists one entry per CDR3 protein. The V and J calls, along with clone size, are taken from TCRdb and not from the paper's own processing. The table has 400,000 to 650,000 distinct CDR3 sequences, roughly 16% seen once. The data also belong to a second study, concerning T cells in Graves' hyperthyroidism and ophthalmopathy. Turning to that study: Patients aged 18 to 65 had newly diagnosed hyperthyroidism lasting under 2 months. Using the HTBI primer set, a first-round RT-PCR was run on the TCR CDR3.

The sample in question was peripheral blood mononuclear cells (PBMCs), obtained at new diagnosis, from a patient treated with antithyroid drugs. This sequence joins TRBV5-8 and TRBJ1-5, with D perhaps matching TRBD1 (5 bases). This receptor was obtained from a woman in her forties or fifties with Graves disease. The CDR3 nucleotides read TGTGCCAGCAGCTTGCTAGGGGCTGGGCAGCCCCAGCATTTT. Its translation: CASSLLGAGQPQHF.